This T cell receptor (beta chain) derives from a study of blood T cell repertoires in COVID-19. In the study overall: T cells, B-cell-depleted T cells, or PBMCs supplied cDNA or gDNA.

As handled by the study authors: Using reference gene primer amplification, nucleated cell counts were estimated. Profiled with immunoSEQ multiplex PCR; TCRdb holds only in-frame clones, not every one. Clone size and the V and J calls come from that table; the DNA yielded D and trimming. This sample has under 250,000 clones, with approximately 77% found just once. V lost 3 bases to trimming and J lost 5 bases; unmatched junction nucleotides: 9. The CDR3 extends over 15 amino acids. Per the germline V gene, CDR1 is DFQATT and CDR2 is SNEGSKA (reference sequence). The chain has TRBV20-1 and TRBJ2-1, with 8 bases identical to TRBD2. Sequenced: peripheral blood. The origin of this receptor is a woman older than 75 with acute or convalescent COVID-19. The CDR3 loop is CSASDPGGRHNEQFF. The CDR3 DNA is TGCAGTGCTAGTGATCCGGGGGGGAGACACAATGAGCAGTTCTTC.